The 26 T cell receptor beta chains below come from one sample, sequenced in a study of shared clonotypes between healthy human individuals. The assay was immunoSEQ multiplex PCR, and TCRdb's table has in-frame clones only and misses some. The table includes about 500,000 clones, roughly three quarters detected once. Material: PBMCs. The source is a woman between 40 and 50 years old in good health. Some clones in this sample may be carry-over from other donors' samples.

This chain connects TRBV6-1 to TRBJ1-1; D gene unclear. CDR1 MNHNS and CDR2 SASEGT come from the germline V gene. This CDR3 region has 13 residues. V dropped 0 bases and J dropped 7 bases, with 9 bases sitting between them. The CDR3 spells CASSEAKPYEAFF. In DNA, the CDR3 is TGTGCCAGCAGTGAAGCAAAGCCATATGAAGCTTTCTTT.

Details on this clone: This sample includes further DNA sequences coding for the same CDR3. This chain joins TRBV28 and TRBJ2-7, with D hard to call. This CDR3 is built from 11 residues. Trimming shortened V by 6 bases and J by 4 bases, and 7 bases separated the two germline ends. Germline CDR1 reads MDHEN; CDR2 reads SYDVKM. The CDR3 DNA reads TGTGCCAGCAGAGGGCCATACGAGCAGTACTTC. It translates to CASRGPYEQYF.

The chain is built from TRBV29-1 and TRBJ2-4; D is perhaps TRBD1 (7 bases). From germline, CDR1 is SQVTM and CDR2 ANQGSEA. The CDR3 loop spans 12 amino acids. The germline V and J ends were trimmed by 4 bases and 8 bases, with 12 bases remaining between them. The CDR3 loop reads CSVGGRGDIQYF. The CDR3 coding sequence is TGCAGCGTTGGAGGCAGGGGGGACATTCAGTACTTC.

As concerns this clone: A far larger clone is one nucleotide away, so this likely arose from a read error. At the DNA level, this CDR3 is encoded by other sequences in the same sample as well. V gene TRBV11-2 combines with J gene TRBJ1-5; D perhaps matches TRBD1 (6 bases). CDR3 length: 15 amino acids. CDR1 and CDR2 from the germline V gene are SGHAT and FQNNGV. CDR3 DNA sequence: TGTGCCAGCAGCCCCATAGGGGGACGCAACCAGCCCCAGCATTTT. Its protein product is CASSPIGGRNQPQHF.

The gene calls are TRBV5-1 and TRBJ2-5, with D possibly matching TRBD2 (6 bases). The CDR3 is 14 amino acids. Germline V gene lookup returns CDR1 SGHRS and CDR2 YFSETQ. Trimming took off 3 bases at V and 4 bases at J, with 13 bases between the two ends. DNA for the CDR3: TGCGCCAGCAGCTCCAGCCCTAGCGTAGAGACCCAGTACTTC. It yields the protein CASSSSPSVETQYF.

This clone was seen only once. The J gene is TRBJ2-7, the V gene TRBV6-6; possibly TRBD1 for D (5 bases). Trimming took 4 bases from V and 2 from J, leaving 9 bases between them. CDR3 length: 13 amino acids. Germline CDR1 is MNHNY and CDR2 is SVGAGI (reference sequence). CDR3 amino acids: CASSLARAYEQYF. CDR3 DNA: TGTGCCAGCAGTTTAGCCAGGGCCTACGAGCAGTACTTC.

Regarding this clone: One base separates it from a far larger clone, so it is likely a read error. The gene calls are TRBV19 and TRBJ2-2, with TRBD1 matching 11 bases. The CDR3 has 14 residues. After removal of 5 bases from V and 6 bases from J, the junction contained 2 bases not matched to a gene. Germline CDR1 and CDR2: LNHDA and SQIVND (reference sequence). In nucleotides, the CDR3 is TGTGCCAGTAGTGCGGGACAGGGGGCCGGGGAGCTGTTTTTT. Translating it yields CASSAGQGAGELFF.

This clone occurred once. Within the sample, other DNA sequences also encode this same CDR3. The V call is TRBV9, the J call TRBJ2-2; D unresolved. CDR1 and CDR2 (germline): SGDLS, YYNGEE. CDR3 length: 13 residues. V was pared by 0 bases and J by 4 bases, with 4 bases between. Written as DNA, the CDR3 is TGTGCCAGCAGCGTAGACCCCACCGGGGAGCTGTTTTTT. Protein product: CASSVDPTGELFF.

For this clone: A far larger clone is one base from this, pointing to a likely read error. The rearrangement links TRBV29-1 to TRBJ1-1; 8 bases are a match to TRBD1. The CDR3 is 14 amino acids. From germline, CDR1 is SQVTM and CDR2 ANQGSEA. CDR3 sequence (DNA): TGCAGCGCCGCTGACAGGGGAGAGTACACTGGAGCTTTCTTT. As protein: CSAADRGEYTGAFF. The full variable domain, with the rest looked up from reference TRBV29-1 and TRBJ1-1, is SAVISQKPSRDICQRGTSLTIQCQVDSQVTMMFWYRQQPGQSLTLIATANQGSEATYESGFVIDKFPISRPNLTFSTLTVSNMSPEDSSIYLCSAADRGEYTGAFFGQGTRLTVV.

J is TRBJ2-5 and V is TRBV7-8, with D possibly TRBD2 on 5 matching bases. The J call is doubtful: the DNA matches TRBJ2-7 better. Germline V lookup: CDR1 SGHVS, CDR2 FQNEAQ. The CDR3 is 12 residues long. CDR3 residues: CASSSWEYEQYF. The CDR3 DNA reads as TGTGCCAGCAGCTCGTGGGAGTACGAGCAGTACTTC.

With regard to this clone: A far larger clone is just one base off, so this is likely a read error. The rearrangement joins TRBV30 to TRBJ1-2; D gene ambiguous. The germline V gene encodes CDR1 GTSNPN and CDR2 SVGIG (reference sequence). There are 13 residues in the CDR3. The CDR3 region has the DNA TGTGTCTGGACCCGAGAGGGCCTCTATGGCTACACCTTC. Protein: CVWTREGLYGYTF.

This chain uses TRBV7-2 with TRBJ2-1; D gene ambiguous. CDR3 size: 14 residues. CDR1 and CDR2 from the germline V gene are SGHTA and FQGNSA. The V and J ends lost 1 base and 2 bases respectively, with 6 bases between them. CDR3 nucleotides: TGTGCCAGCAGCTTAGTTGCGCCCTACAATGAGCAGTTCTTC. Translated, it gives CASSLVAPYNEQFF. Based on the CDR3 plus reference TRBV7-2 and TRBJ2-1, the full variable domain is GAGVSQSPSNKVTEKGKDVELRCDPISGHTALYWYRQSLGQGLEFLIYFQGNSAPDKSGLPSDRFSAERTGGSVSTLTIQRTQQEDSAVYLCASSLVAPYNEQFFGPGTRLTVL.

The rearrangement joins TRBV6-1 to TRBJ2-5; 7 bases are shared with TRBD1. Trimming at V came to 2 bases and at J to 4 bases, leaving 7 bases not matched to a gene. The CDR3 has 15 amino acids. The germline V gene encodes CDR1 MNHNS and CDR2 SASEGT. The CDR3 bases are TGTGCCAGCAGTGAACTGGGAAGGGGGCGAGAGACCCAGTACTTC. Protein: CASSELGRGRETQYF.

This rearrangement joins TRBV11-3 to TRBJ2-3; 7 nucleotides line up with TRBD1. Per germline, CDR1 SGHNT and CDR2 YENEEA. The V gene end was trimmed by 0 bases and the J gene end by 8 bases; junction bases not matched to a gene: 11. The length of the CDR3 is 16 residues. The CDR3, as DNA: TGTGCCAGCAGCTTAGATAGAGGGGGCTGCTTCCTTACGCAGTATTTT. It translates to CASSLDRGGCFLTQYF.

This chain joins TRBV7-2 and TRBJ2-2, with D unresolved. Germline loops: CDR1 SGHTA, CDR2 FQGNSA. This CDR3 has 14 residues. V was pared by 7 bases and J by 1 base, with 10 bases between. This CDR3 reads CASTHRWNTGELFF. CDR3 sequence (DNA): TGTGCCAGCACCCACAGATGGAACACCGGGGAGCTGTTTTTT.

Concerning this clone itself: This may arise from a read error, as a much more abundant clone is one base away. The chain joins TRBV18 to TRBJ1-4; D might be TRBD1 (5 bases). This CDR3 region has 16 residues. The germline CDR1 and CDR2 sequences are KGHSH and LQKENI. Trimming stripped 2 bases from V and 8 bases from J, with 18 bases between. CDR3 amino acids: CASSPSRTFGEEKLFF. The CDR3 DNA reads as TGTGCCAGCTCACCAAGTAGGACATTTGGGGAGGAAAAACTGTTTTTT.

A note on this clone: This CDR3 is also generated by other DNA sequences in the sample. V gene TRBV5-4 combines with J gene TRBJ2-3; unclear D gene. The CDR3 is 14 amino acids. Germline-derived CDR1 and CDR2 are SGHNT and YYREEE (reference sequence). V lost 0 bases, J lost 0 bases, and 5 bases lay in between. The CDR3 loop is CASSLGGSTDTQYF. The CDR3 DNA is TGTGCCAGCAGCTTGGGGGGAAGCACAGATACGCAGTATTTT.

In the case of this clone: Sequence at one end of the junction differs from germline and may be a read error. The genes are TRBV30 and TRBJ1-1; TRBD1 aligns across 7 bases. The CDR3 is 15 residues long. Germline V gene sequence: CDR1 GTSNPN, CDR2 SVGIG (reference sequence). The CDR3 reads CAWSVPVRGNTGAFF. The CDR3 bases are TGTGCCTGGAGTGTACCAGTCAGGGGGAACACTGGAGCTTTCTTT.

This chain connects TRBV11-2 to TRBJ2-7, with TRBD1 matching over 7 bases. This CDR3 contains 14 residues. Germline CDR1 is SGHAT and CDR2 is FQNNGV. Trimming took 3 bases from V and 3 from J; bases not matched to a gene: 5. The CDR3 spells CASSFSRQGYEQYF. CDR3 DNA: TGTGCCAGCAGCTTCTCCCGACAGGGCTACGAGCAGTACTTC.

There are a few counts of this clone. The CDR3 sequence: CASSEFFLLGNTIYF. In nucleotides, the CDR3 is TGTGCCAGCAGTGAATTTTTTTTGCTTGGAAACACCATATATTTT. J is TRBJ1-3 and V is TRBV6-1; D is undetermined. This CDR3 comprises 15 residues. Germline V gives CDR1 MNHNS, CDR2 SASEGT. V was pared by 2 bases and J by 3 bases, with 11 bases between.

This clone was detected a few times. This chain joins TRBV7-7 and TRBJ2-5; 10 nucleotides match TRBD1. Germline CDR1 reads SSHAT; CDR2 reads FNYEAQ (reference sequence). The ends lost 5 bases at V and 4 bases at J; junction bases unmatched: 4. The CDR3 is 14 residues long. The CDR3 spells CASSTGTGVETQYF. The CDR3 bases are TGTGCCAGCAGCACCGGGACAGGGGTAGAGACCCAGTACTTC.

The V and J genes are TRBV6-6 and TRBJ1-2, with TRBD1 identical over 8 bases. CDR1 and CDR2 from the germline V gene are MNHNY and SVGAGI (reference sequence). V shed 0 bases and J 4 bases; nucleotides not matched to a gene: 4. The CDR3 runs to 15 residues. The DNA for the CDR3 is TGTGCCAGCAGTTACTCGGCGACAGGGGCCTATGGCTACACCTTC. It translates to CASSYSATGAYGYTF.

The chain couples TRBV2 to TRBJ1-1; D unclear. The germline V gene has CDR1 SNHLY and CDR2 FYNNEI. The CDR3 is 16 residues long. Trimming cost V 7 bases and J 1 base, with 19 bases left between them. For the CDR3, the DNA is TGTGCCAGCAAGGAAACGAATACAGCACCGAACACTGAAGCTTTCTTT. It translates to CASKETNTAPNTEAFF.

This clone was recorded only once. In DNA, the CDR3 is TGCAGCGTTGCCGGGACACCGTCGTACGAGCAGTACTTC. Translation: CSVAGTPSYEQYF. This chain connects TRBV29-1 to TRBJ2-7; maybe TRBD1 (6 bases). V lost 4 bases and J 4 bases, leaving 14 bases between the germline ends. This CDR3 has 13 residues. Germline V gene sequence: CDR1 SQVTM, CDR2 ANQGSEA.

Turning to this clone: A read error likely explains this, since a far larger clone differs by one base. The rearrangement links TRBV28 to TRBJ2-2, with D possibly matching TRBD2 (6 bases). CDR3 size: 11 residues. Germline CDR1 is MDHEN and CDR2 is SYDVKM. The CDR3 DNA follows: TGTGCCAGCAGCAAAGACGGGGGGCTGTTTTTT. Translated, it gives CASSKDGGLFF. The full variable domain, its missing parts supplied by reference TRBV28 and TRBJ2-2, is DVKVTQSSRYLVKRTGEKVFLECVQDMDHENMFWYRQDPGLGLRLIYFSYDVKMKEKGDIPEGYSVSREKKERFSLILESASTNQTSMYLCASSKDGGLFFGEGSRLTVL.

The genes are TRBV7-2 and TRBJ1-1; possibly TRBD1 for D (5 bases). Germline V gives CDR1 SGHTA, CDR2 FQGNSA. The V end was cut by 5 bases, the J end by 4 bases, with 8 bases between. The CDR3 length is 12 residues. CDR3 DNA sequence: TGTGCCAGCAGCCACGGGGCCACTGAAGCTTTCTTT. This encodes CASSHGATEAFF.